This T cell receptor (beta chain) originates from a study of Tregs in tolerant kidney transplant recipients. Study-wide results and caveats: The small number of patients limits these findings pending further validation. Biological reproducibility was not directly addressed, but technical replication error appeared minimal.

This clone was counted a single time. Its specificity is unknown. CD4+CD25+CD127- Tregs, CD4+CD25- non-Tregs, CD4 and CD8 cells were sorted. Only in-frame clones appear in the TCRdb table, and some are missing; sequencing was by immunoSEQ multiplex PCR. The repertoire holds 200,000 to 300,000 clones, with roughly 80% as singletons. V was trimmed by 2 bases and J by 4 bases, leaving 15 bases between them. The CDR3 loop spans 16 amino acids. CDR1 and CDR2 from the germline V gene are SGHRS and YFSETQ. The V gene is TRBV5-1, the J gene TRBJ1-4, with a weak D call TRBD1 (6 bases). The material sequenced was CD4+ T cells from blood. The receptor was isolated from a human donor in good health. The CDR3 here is CASSLFSQGNNEKLFF. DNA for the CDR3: TGCGCCAGCAGCTTATTTTCTCAGGGGAATAATGAAAAACTGTTTTTT.